A single sample is the source of the 27 T cell receptor beta chains below, sequenced in a study of identical twins. MiXCR, run by TCRdb on the 5' RACE reads, gives a single entry per CDR3 protein. This sample has about 520,000 distinct CDR3 sequences, with around 20% found just once. The data also belong to a second study, concerning T cells expressing NK-cell markers.

Sequenced material: CD4+ T cells sorted from blood. These receptors were taken from a woman aged 18-29 years in good health.

The V gene is TRBV20-1, the J gene TRBJ2-3, with D maybe TRBD2 (6 bases). The length of the CDR3 is 14 residues. From germline, CDR1 is DFQATT and CDR2 SNEGSKA (reference sequence). Deletions cut 7 bases from V and 2 bases from J, with 16 bases between. For the CDR3, the DNA is TGCAGTGTCCCGGGACTCCCGACCACAGATACGCAGTATTTT. This codes for CSVPGLPTTDTQYF.

This clonotype was detected many times. A junction end diverges from the germline sequence, so it may reflect a read error. The chain links TRBV20-1 to TRBJ2-3; D is possibly TRBD1 (5 bases). This CDR3 is built from 11 residues. Germline V CDR1 and CDR2: DFQATT, SNEGSKA (reference sequence). The CDR3 sequence: CSAGDRDTQYF. Here the CDR3 DNA reads TGCAGTGCTGGAGACAGAGATACGCAGTATTTT.

The V call is TRBV4-3, the J call TRBJ2-3, with D unclear. The germline CDR1 and CDR2 sequences are LGHNA and YSLEER. The CDR3 is 16 amino acids. V was cut by 1 base and J by 0 bases, with 11 bases left in between. CDR3 DNA: TGCGCCAGCAGCCAAGCCCCAGCGACTAGCACAGATACGCAGTATTTT. This encodes CASSQAPATSTDTQYF.

This clonotype appeared many times. This chain uses TRBV29-1 with TRBJ2-2; D not resolved. V lost 8 bases, J lost 3 bases, and 7 bases lay in between. The CDR3 is 11 residues long. Germline-derived CDR1 and CDR2 are SQVTM and ANQGSEA. The CDR3 DNA reads as TGCAGCATTAAGGACACCGGGGAGCTGTTTTTT. Its translation is CSIKDTGELFF.

This clonotype has just a few counts. This rearrangement joins TRBV20-1 to TRBJ2-7; 7 nucleotides agree with TRBD2. J gave up 6 bases and V 4 bases, and 12 bases lay outside the gene matches. Germline V gives CDR1 DFQATT, CDR2 SNEGSKA (reference sequence). There are 14 residues in the CDR3. The CDR3 here is CSAMRPATSFEQYF. DNA for the CDR3: TGCAGTGCTATGCGCCCGGCGACTAGCTTCGAGCAGTACTTC.

This chain links TRBV3-1 with TRBJ1-1, with D possibly matching TRBD1 (6 bases). Trimming took 1 base from V and 5 from J, leaving 17 bases between them. The germline V gene encodes CDR1 LGHDT and CDR2 YNNKEL (reference sequence). The CDR3 is 16 residues long. CDR3 DNA: TGTGCCAGCAGCCAAGGGTTCGGGACAAGGAGGACTGAAGCTTTCTTT. As protein: CASSQGFGTRRTEAFF.

This sequence joins TRBV7-9 and TRBJ2-1; 13 bases fit TRBD2. The CDR3 is 15 amino acids. V shed 5 bases and J 10 bases; nucleotides not matched to a gene: 8. Germline V CDR1 and CDR2: SEHNR, FQNEAQ (reference sequence). The DNA of the CDR3 is TGTGCCAGCAGCCGAACTAGCGGGGGGGCCGAAGAGCAGTTCTTC. It translates to CASSRTSGGAEEQFF.

The chain carries TRBV20-1 and TRBJ1-5; D is possibly TRBD1 (5 bases). Germline V lookup: CDR1 DFQATT, CDR2 SNEGSKA (reference sequence). The V end lost 3 bases, the J end lost 2 bases, and 23 bases lay between the germline ends. CDR3 length equals 18 residues. CDR3 nucleotide sequence: TGCAGTGCTAGCCAGGGACTTAACCCGGTTCAGGGCAATCAGCCCCAGCATTTT. As protein: CSASQGLNPVQGNQPQHF.

This clonotype was counted only a few times. The chain employs TRBV29-1 and TRBJ2-2; the D is unclear. V was shortened by 7 bases and J by 6 bases, with 12 bases between the two germline ends. Germline CDR1 reads SQVTM; CDR2 reads ANQGSEA. The CDR3 spans 12 residues. CDR3 sequence reads: CSASWRSGELFF. The CDR3 nucleotides are TGCAGCGCGAGCTGGAGATCCGGGGAGCTGTTTTTT.

CDR3 DNA: TGTGCCAGCAGCTCGACCGGGACTAGCGTCTTCAATGAGCAGTTCTTC. Translated: CASSSTGTSVFNEQFF. The V and J genes are TRBV7-9 and TRBJ2-1, with 10 bases lining up with TRBD2. V lost 4 bases and J lost 6; bases outside the gene matches: 9. CDR1 and CDR2 (germline): SEHNR, FQNEAQ (reference sequence). The CDR3 extends over 16 amino acids.

V is TRBV12-3 or TRBV12-4 and J is TRBJ2-2, with D perhaps being TRBD1 or TRBD2 (6 bases each). There are 14 residues in the CDR3. V lost 8 bases to trimming and J lost 6 bases, with 16 bases between them. The DNA of the CDR3 is TGTGCCAGCGTCGGGCAGGGGAGGCCCGGGGAGCTGTTTTTT. Protein: CASVGQGRPGELFF.

This clonotype was counted between two and nine times. This sequence joins TRBV7-6 and TRBJ2-6; the D is unclear. The CDR3 has 17 residues. In germline, CDR1 is SGHVS, CDR2 FNYEAQ. V lost 2 bases and J 0 bases, leaving 11 bases between the germline ends. CDR3 region: CASSLSVRYSGANVLTF. The CDR3 DNA reads TGTGCCAGCAGCTTATCGGTCAGGTACTCTGGGGCCAACGTCCTGACTTTC.

This clonotype was picked up a small number of times. V and J are TRBV20-1 and TRBJ2-5; 9 positions agree with TRBD2. Trimming at V came to 3 bases and at J to 5 bases, leaving 13 bases not matched to a gene. The CDR3 runs to 16 residues. Germline-derived CDR1 and CDR2 are DFQATT and SNEGSKA (reference sequence). This CDR3 reads CSASAVAGATRETQYF. The CDR3 nucleotides are TGCAGTGCTAGTGCGGTAGCGGGAGCAACCCGGGAGACCCAGTACTTC.

The V gene is TRBV29-1, the J gene TRBJ2-3, with D tentatively TRBD2 (6 bases). V lost 1 base and J 1 base, leaving 6 bases between the germline ends. This CDR3 comprises 13 residues. CDR1 and CDR2 (germline): SQVTM, ANQGSEA. The CDR3 spells CSVEGGGTDTQYF. The CDR3 nucleotides are TGCAGCGTTGAAGGGGGGGGCACAGATACGCAGTATTTT.

The chain joins TRBV2 to TRBJ1-2, with D unclear. V lost 4 bases and J 7 bases, leaving 25 bases between the germline ends. The CDR3 runs 17 residues. Germline-derived CDR1 and CDR2 are SNHLY and FYNNEI. The chain's CDR3 is CASSVPLGSPLEGGYTF. The DNA of the CDR3 is TGTGCCAGCAGTGTCCCCCTGGGTAGCCCCTTGGAGGGTGGCTACACCTTC. The complete variable domain, with remaining parts taken from reference TRBV2 and TRBJ1-2, reads EPEVTQTPSHQVTQMGQEVILRCVPISNHLYFYWYRQILGQKVEFLVSFYNNEISEKSEIFDDQFSVERPDGSNFTLKIRSTKLEDSAMYFCASSVPLGSPLEGGYTFGSGTRLTVV.

This clonotype was seen only a few times. This sequence joins TRBV29-1 and TRBJ1-5; unclear D gene. The CDR3 sequence is 13 residues long. V was trimmed by 4 bases and J by 4 bases, leaving 11 bases between them. Looked up from germline, CDR1 is SQVTM and CDR2 is ANQGSEA. This chain's CDR3 is CSVAQADNQPQHF. DNA of the CDR3: TGCAGCGTTGCCCAGGCAGATAATCAGCCCCAGCATTTT.

This clonotype was picked up many times. The rearrangement uses TRBV20-1 and TRBJ1-1; no definite D call. The CDR3 is made up of 12 amino acids. The germline V gene encodes CDR1 DFQATT and CDR2 SNEGSKA (reference sequence). V shed 4 bases and J shed 5 bases, with 11 bases lying between them. In DNA form, the CDR3 reads TGCAGTGCTACGGGGAGAGGGACTGAAGCTTTCTTT. This translates into CSATGRGTEAFF.

The chain is built from TRBV30 and TRBJ2-7; TRBD1 matches at 9 bases. The CDR3 runs 14 residues. V lost 6 bases, J lost 2 bases, and 8 bases stayed unmatched. Per germline, CDR1 GTSNPN and CDR2 SVGIG (reference sequence). CDR3 sequence: CACFPGQGTYEQYF. The DNA for the CDR3 is TGTGCCTGTTTTCCGGGACAGGGTACCTACGAGCAGTACTTC.

This clonotype was recorded a few times. V usage is TRBV27 and J usage is TRBJ1-1, with 7 bases identical to TRBD1. The CDR3 covers 15 residues. Per the germline V gene, CDR1 is MNHEY and CDR2 is SMNVEV (reference sequence). The V segment lost 2 bases and the J segment 6 bases; nucleotides outside the gene matches: 9. The CDR3 coding sequence is TGTGCCAGCAGTTTAAACGGGGCAGGGGGATCTGAAGCTTTCTTT. This codes for CASSLNGAGGSEAFF.

This clonotype was seen a handful of times. The chain uses TRBV2 and TRBJ2-3; 8 nucleotides match TRBD1. Per germline, CDR1 SNHLY and CDR2 FYNNEI. The ends lost 11 bases at V and 2 bases at J; junction bases unmatched: 6. The CDR3 length is 13 residues. The CDR3 loop reads CAGTGVNTDTQYF. As DNA, the CDR3 is TGTGCCGGGACAGGAGTAAACACAGATACGCAGTATTTT. The full variable domain, completed using reference TRBV2 and TRBJ2-3, is EPEVTQTPSHQVTQMGQEVILRCVPISNHLYFYWYRQILGQKVEFLVSFYNNEISEKSEIFDDQFSVERPDGSNFTLKIRSTKLEDSAMYFCAGTGVNTDTQYFGPGTRLTVL.

Note on this clonotype: One end of the junction varies from germline; a read error may be responsible. V and J are TRBV20-1 and TRBJ2-4; 11 nucleotides match TRBD2. Per the germline V gene, CDR1 is DFQATT and CDR2 is SNEGSKA (reference sequence). This CDR3 spans 17 amino acids. The CDR3 reads CCASWASGGRIENIQYF. In DNA, the CDR3 is TGCTGTGCTAGTTGGGCTAGCGGGGGGAGGATAGAAAACATTCAGTACTTC.

Many counts were recorded for this clonotype. The rearrangement links TRBV12-3 or TRBV12-4 to TRBJ2-7, with D perhaps matching TRBD1 or TRBD2 (5 bases each). This CDR3 contains 13 residues. Trimming left V 3 bases short and J 3 bases short, with 9 bases between. The DNA of the CDR3 is TGTGCCAGCAGTTTCGGGACGGTCTACGAGCAGTACTTC. Translation gives CASSFGTVYEQYF.

A few counts support this clonotype. V gene TRBV11-3 combines with J gene TRBJ2-7, with a possible D match to TRBD1 (6 bases). Germline loops: CDR1 SGHNT, CDR2 YENEEA. The CDR3 runs to 14 residues. Trimming removed 4 bases from V and 1 base from J, with 11 bases in between. This chain's CDR3 is CASSSHRDSYEQYF. DNA of the CDR3: TGTGCCAGCAGCTCCCACAGGGATTCCTACGAGCAGTACTTC.

The chain recombines TRBV7-9 with TRBJ1-1, with D perhaps TRBD1 (5 bases). CDR3 size: 15 residues. Germline assignment: CDR1 SEHNR and CDR2 FQNEAQ (reference sequence). Trimming removed 3 bases at V and 4 bases at J, with 15 bases between. CDR3 DNA sequence: TGTGCCAGCAGCTTCAGCGGGGCGGGAGGCACTGAAGCTTTCTTT. Translation gives CASSFSGAGGTEAFF.

The table lists this clonotype with a few counts. This chain connects TRBV5-1 to TRBJ1-2, with unresolved D. Trimming shortened V by 3 bases and J by 7 bases, and 13 bases separated the two germline ends. The CDR3 is 13 residues long. The germline V gene has CDR1 SGHRS and CDR2 YFSETQ. Written as DNA, the CDR3 is TGCGCCAGCAGCTCGGACGGATCATCTGGCTACACCTTC. It specifies CASSSDGSSGYTF.

The chain is built from TRBV10-3 and TRBJ2-1; 9 positions match TRBD1. The germline V gene has CDR1 ENHRY and CDR2 SYGVKD. Trimming at V came to 6 bases and at J to 8 bases, leaving 5 bases not matched to a gene. The CDR3 has 13 residues. The CDR3 DNA is TGTGCCATCAGGAGGGACAGGGACGATGAGCAGTTCTTC. As protein: CAIRRDRDDEQFF.

J is TRBJ1-1 and V is TRBV20-1; 8 bases line up with TRBD1. CDR3 length: 13 residues. Germline V gives CDR1 DFQATT, CDR2 SNEGSKA (reference sequence). Trimming cost V 3 bases and J 8 bases; bases outside gene matches: 8. Here the CDR3 reads CSARTGANREAFF. Written as DNA, the CDR3 is TGCAGTGCTAGGACAGGGGCAAACAGGGAAGCTTTCTTT.